This T cell receptor (beta chain) is from a study of blood T cell repertoires in COVID-19 (dated by TCRdb to the early 2020s). In terms of the full investigation: Samples from collaborators originated in the United States, Italy and Spain and spanned both the acute and convalescent phases of COVID-19. The sample metadata nearly always contained a de-identified subject ID, COVID-19 status, age in years and sex. Where available, HLA class I and class II types were taken from metadata supplied by the sample provider and were not determined by assay-based typing. Subjects who had been exposed to COVID-19, were actively infected with it, or had recovered from it provided the deeply sampled blood TCRbeta repertoires that made up the dataset. The samples were drawn from the first 160 participants of the ongoing ImmuneRACE study and from 950 to 1,500 subjects provided by 6 global collaborators. The repertoires were released in a freely available public database intended as a resource for research on the immune response to SARS-CoV-2. The material from the prospective study consisted of cDNA or gDNA derived from T cells, B-cell-depleted T cells, or PBMCs.

In the prospective study, participants were about 18 to 100 years old, resided in about 25 geographic areas of the United States, and were enrolled through a virtual design. Cohort assignment in the prospective study relied on participant-reported clinical history from a screening survey and a study questionnaire. Exposed participants had been in contact, within 2 weeks of entering the study, with a person who had a PCR-confirmed or clinician-diagnosed case of COVID-19. Each participant in the prospective study had whole blood, serum and a nasopharyngeal or oropharyngeal swab collected by mobile phlebotomists. Additional blood draws and questionnaires over an approximately two-month period could optionally be provided by prospective study participants. Before DNA extraction, blood samples from the prospective study were shipped at room temperature or frozen. Trimming removed 2 bases from V and 5 bases from J, leaving 15 bases between the germline ends. Including the terminal cysteine and phenylalanine, the CDR3 comprises 16 residues. Only CDR3 DNA is held: 48 bases, read in frame from base 1. The CDR1 and CDR2 encoded by the germline V gene are SGHNT and YENEEA.

With regard to this clone: No antigen is known for it. The record has no base qualities; no much larger clone is one base away.

Study-wide conclusions, independent of this receptor: The quantity of clinical and demographic metadata differed by source and by participant and was supplied without curation.

TCRbeta CDR3 regions were amplified from genomic DNA using the immunoSEQ Assay, a bias-controlled multiplex PCR. In the authors' own workflow: The number of nucleated cells in each sample was estimated by amplification of reference gene primers within the assay. To quantify the absolute abundance of each unique TCRbeta CDR3 rearrangement, sequence reads were collapsed and filtered. Productive Simpson clonality was computed per sample as the square root of Simpson's diversity index over productive rearrangements. TCRdb limited this immuneACCESS table to in-frame rearrangements with V and J called. A share of clones is missing; checked studies link under half to unresolved V genes, and the rest is unexplained. The D gene and trimming were derived from the DNA, and the V and J assignments and clone size from that table. The sample table records about 250,000 clones; roughly 85% of these occur just once. The ten largest clones capture around 3.3% of the sample.

The chain uses TRBV11-3 and TRBJ2-2; a tentative D call is TRBD2 (5 bases match). Specimen: PBMCs or T cells enriched from blood (not recorded which). The TCR originated in a woman aged 40 to 50 who had been exposed to COVID-19. The CDR3 corresponds to CASSLSMSRGTGELFF. The DNA sequence is TGTGCCAGCAGCTTAAGTATGAGTCGGGGAACCGGGGAGCTGTTTTTT.